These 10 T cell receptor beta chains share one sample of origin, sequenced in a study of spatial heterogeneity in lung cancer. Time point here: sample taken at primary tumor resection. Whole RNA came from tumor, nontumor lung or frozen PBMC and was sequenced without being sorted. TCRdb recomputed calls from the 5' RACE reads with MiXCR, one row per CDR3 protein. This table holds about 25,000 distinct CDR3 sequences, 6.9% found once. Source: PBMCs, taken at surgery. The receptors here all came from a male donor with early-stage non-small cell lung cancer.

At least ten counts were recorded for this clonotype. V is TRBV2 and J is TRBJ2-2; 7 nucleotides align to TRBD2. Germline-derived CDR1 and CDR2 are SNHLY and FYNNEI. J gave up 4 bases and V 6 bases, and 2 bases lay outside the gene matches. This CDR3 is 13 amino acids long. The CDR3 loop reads CASRPSGTGELFF. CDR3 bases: TGTGCCAGCAGGCCTAGCGGCACCGGGGAGCTGTTTTTT.

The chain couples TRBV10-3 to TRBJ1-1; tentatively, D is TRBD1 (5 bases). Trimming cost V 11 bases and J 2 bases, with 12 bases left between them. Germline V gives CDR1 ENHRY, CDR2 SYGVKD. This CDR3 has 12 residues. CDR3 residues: CARGRDNTEAFF. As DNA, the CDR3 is TGTGCCCGCGGTCGGGACAACACTGAAGCTTTCTTT.

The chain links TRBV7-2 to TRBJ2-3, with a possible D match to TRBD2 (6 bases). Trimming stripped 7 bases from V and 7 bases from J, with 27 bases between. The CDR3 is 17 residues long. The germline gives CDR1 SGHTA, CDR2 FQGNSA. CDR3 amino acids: CASTSWGVRRDQNTQYF. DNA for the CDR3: TGTGCCAGCACCTCTTGGGGAGTCAGGCGGGACCAAAATACGCAGTATTTT.

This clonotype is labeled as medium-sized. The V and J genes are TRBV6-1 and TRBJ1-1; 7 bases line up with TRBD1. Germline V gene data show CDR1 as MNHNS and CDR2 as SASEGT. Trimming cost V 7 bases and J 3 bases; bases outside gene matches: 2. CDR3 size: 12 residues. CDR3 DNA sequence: TGTGCCAGCAACAGGGGAGACACTGAAGCTTTCTTT. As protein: CASNRGDTEAFF.

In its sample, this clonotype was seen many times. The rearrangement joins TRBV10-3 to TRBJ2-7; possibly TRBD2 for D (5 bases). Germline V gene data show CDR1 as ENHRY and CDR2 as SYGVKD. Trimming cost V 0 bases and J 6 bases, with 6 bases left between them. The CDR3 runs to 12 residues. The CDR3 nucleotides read TGTGCCATCAGTGAGTCGAGGGTCGAGCAGTACTTC. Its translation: CAISESRVEQYF.

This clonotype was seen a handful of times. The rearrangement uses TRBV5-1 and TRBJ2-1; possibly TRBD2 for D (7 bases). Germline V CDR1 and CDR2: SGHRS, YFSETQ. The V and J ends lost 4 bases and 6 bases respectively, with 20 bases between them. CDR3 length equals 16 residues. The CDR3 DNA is TGCGCCAGCAGCCCGGGTGGGGCGGGGGCCCCCAATGAGCAGTTCTTC. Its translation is CASSPGGAGAPNEQFF.

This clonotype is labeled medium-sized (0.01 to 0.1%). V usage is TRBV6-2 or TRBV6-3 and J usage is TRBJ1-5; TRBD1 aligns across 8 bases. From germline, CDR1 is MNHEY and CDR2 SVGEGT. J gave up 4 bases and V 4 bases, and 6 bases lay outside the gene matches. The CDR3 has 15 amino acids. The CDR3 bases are TGTGCCAGCAGTTCCAGGACAGGGAGGAATCAGCCCCAGCATTTT. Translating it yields CASSSRTGRNQPQHF.

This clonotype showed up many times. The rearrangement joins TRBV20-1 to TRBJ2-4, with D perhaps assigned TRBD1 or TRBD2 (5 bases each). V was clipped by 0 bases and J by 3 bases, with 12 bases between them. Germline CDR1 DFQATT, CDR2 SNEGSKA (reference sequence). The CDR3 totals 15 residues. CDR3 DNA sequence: TGCAGTGCTAGAGAGTCAGGGAGCTTCAAAAACATTCAGTACTTC. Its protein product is CSARESGSFKNIQYF.

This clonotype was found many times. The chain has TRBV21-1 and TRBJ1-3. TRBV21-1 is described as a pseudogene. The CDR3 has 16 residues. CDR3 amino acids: CASSKGRVFSGNTIYF. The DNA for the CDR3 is TGTGCCAGCAGCAAAGGACGGGTCTTCTCTGGAAACACCATATATTTT.

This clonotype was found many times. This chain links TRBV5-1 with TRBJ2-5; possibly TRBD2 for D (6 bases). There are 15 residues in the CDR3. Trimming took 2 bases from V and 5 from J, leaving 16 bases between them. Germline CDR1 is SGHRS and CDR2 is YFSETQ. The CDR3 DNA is TGCGCCAGCAGCTTTTTGGCGGGGAGTGATGAGACCCAGTACTTC. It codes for CASSFLAGSDETQYF.